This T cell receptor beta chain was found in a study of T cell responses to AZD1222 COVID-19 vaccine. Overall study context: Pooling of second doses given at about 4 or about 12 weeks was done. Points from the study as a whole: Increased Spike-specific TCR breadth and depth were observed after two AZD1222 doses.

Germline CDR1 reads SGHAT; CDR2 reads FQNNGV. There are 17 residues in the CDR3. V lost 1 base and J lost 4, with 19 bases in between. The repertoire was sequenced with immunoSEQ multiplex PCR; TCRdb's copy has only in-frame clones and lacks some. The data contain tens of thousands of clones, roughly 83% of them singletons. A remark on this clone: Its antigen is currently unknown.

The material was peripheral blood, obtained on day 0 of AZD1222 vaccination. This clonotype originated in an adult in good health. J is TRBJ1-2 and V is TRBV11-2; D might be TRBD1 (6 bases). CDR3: CASSLAGHAPWAYGYTF. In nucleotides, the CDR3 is TGTGCCAGCAGCTTAGCGGGACACGCACCATGGGCCTATGGCTACACCTTC.